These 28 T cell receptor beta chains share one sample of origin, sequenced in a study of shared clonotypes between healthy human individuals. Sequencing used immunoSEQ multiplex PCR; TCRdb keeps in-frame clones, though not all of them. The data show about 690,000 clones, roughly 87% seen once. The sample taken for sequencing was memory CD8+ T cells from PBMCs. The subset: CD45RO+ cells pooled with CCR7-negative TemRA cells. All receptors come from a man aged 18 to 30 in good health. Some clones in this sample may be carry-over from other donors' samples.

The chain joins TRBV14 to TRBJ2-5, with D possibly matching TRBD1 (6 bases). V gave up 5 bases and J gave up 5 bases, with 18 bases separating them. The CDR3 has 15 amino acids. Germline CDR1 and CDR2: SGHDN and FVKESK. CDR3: CASSVSIQGLETQYF. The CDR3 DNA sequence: TGTGCCAGCAGCGTGTCCATACAGGGTCTGGAGACCCAGTACTTC.

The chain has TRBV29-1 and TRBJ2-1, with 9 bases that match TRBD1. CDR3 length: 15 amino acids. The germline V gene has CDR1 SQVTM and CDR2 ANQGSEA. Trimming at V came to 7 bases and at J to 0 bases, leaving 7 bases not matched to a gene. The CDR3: CSGQGGASSYNEQFF. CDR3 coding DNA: TGCAGCGGACAGGGGGGCGCTAGCTCCTACAATGAGCAGTTCTTC.

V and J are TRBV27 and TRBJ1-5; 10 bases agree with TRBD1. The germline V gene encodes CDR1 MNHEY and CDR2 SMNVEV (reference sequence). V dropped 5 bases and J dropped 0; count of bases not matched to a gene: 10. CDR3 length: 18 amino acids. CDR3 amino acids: CASSPGQGPGYSNQPQHF. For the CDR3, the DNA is TGTGCCAGCAGTCCGGGACAGGGGCCAGGGTATAGCAATCAGCCCCAGCATTTT.

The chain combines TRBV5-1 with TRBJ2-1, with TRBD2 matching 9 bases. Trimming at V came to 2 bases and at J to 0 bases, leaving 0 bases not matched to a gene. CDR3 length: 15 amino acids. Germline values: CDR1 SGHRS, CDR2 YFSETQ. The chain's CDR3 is CASSFSGGSYNEQFF. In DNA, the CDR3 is TGCGCCAGCAGCTTTAGCGGGGGCTCCTACAATGAGCAGTTCTTC.

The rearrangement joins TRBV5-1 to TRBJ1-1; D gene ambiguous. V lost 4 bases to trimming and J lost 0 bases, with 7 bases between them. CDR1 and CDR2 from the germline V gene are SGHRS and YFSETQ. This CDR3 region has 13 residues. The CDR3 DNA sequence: TGCGCCAGCAGCCATAACCTGAACACTGAAGCTTTCTTT. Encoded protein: CASSHNLNTEAFF. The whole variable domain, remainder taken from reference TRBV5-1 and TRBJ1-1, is KAGVTQTPRYLIKTRGQQVTLSCSPISGHRSVSWYQQTPGQGLQFLFEYFSETQRNKGNFPGRFSGRQFSNSRSEMNVSTLELGDSALYLCASSHNLNTEAFFGQGTRLTVV.

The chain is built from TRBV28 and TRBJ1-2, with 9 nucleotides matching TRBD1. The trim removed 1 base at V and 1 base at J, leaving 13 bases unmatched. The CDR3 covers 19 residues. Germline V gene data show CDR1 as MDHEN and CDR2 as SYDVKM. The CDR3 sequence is CASSLSTGGATHFNYGYTF. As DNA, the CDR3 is TGTGCCAGCAGTTTATCTACAGGGGGCGCAACTCACTTTAACTATGGCTACACCTTC.

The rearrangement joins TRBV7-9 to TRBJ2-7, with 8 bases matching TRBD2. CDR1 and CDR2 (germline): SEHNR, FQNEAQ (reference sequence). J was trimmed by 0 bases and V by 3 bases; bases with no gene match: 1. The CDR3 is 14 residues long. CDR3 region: CASSFGTSSYEQYF. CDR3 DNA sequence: TGTGCCAGCAGCTTCGGGACTAGCTCCTACGAGCAGTACTTC.

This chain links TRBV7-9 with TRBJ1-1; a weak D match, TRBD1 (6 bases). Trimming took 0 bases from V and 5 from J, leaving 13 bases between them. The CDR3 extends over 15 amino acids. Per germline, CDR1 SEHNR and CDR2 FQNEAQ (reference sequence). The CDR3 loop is CASSLAAGALTEAFF. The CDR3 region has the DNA TGTGCCAGCAGCTTAGCGGCAGGGGCTTTAACTGAAGCTTTCTTT.

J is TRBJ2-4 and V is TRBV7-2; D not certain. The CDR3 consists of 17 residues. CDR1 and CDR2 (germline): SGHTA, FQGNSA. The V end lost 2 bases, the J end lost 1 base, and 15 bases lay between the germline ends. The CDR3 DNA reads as TGTGCCAGCAGCTTAAGAGGCCCCACAATGGCCAAAAACATTCAGTACTTC. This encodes CASSLRGPTMAKNIQYF. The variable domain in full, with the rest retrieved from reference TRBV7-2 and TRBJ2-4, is GAGVSQSPSNKVTEKGKDVELRCDPISGHTALYWYRQSLGQGLEFLIYFQGNSAPDKSGLPSDRFSAERTGGSVSTLTIQRTQQEDSAVYLCASSLRGPTMAKNIQYFGAGTRLSVL.

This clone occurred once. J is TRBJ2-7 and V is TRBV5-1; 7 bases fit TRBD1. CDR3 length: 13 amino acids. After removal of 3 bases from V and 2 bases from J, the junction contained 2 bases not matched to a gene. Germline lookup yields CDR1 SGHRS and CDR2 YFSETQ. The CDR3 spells CASSSQGPYEQYF. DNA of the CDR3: TGCGCCAGCAGCTCACAGGGGCCCTACGAGCAGTACTTC.

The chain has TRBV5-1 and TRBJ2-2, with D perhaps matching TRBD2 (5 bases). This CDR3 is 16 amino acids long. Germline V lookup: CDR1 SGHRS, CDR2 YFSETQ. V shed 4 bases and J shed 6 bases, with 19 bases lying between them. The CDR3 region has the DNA TGCGCCAGCAGCCGAACCATCACTAGGGTTCCCGGGGAGCTGTTTTTT. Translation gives CASSRTITRVPGELFF.

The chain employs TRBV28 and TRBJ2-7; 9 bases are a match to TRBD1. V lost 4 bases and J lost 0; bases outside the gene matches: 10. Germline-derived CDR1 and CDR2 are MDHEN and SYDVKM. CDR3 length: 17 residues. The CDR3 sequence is CASSSSSGTGISYEQYF. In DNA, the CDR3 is TGTGCCAGCAGTTCCAGCTCCGGGACAGGGATCTCCTACGAGCAGTACTTC.

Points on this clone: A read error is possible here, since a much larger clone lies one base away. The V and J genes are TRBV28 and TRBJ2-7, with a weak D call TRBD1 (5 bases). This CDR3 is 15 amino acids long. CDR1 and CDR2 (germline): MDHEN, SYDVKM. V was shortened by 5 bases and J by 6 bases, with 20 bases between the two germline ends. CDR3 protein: CASSPLPDSPCEQYF. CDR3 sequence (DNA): TGTGCCAGCAGTCCCCTCCCCGACAGTCCCTGCGAGCAGTACTTC.

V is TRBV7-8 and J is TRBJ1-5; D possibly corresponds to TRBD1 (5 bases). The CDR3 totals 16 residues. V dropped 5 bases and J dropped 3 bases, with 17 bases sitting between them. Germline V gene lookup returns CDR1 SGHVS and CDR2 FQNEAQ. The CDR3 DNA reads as TGTGCCAGCAGCCCCACGGGACGGGGGGACAATCAGCCCCAGCATTTT. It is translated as CASSPTGRGDNQPQHF. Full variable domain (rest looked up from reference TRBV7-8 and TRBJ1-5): GAGVSQSPRYKVAKRGQDVALRCDPISGHVSLFWYQQALGQGPEFLTYFQNEAQLDKSGLPSDRFFAERPEGSVSTLKIQRTQQEDSAVYLCASSPTGRGDNQPQHFGDGTRLSIL.

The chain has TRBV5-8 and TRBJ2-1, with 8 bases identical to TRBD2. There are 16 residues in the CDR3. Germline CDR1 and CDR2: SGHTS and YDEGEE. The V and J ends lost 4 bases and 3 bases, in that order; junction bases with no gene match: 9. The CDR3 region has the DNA TGTGCCAGCAGCCCTGGGGGCGGGAGGCACTACAATGAGCAGTTCTTC. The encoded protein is CASSPGGGRHYNEQFF. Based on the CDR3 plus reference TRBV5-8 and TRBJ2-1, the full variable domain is EAGVTQSPTHLIKTRGQQATLRCSPISGHTSVYWYQQALGLGLQFLLWYDEGEERNRGNFPPRFSGRQFPNYSSELNVNALELEDSALYLCASSPGGGRHYNEQFFGPGTRLTVL.

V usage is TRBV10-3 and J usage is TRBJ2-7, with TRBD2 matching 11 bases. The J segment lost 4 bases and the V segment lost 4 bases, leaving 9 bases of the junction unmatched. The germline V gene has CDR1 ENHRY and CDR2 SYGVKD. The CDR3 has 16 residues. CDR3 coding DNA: TGTGCCATCAGTGTGAGGACTAGCGGGCAACTTTACGAGCAGTACTTC. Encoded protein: CAISVRTSGQLYEQYF.

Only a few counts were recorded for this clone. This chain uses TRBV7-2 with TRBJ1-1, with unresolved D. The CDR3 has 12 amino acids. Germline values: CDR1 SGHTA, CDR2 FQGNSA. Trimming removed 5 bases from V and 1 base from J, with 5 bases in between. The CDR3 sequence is CASSRGNTEAFF. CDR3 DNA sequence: TGTGCCAGCAGCCGAGGGAACACTGAAGCTTTCTTT.

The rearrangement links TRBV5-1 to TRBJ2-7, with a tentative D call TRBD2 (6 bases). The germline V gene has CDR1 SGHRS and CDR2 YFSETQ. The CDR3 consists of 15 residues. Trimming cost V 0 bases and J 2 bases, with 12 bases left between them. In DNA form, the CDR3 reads TGCGCCAGCAGCTTGGAGGAGGGACCGGCCTACGAGCAGTACTTC. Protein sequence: CASSLEEGPAYEQYF.

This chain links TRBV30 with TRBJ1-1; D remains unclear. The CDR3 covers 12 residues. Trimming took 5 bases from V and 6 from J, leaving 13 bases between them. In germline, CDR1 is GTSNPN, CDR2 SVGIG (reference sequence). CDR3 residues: CAWVMSRAEAFF. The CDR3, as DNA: TGTGCCTGGGTGATGAGCCGAGCTGAAGCTTTCTTT.

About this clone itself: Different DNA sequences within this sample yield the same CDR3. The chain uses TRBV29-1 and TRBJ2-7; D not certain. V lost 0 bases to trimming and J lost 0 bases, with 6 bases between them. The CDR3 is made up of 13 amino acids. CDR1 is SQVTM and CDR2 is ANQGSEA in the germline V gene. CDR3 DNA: TGCAGCGTTGAAGACAGTCGCTCCTACGAGCAGTACTTC. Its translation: CSVEDSRSYEQYF.

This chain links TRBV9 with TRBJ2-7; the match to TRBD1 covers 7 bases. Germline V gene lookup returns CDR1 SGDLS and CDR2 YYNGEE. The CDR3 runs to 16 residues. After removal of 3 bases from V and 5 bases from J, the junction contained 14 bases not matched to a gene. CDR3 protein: CASSATPQTGSHEQYF. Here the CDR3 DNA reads TGTGCCAGCAGCGCGACCCCCCAGACAGGGAGTCACGAGCAGTACTTC.

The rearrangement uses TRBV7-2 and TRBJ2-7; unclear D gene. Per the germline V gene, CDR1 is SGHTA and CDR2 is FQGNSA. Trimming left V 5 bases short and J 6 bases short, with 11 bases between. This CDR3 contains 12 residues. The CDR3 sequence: CASSRRGGEQYF. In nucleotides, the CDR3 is TGTGCCAGCAGCCGGCGAGGCGGCGAGCAGTACTTC. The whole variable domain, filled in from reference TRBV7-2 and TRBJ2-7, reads GAGVSQSPSNKVTEKGKDVELRCDPISGHTALYWYRQSLGQGLEFLIYFQGNSAPDKSGLPSDRFSAERTGGSVSTLTIQRTQQEDSAVYLCASSRRGGEQYFGPGTRLTVT.

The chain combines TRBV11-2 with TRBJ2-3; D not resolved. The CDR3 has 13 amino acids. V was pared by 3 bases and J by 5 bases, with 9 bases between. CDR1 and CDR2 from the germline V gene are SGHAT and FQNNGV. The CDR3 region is CASSLYVLDTQYF. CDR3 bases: TGTGCCAGCAGCTTGTATGTGCTAGATACGCAGTATTTT.

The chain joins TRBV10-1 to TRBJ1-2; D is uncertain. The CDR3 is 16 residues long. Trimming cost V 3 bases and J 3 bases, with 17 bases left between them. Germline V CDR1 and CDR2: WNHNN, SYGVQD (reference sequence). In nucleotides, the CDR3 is TGCGCCAGCAGTGAATGGCGGCACCCCTCATACTATGGCTACACCTTC. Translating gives CASSEWRHPSYYGYTF.

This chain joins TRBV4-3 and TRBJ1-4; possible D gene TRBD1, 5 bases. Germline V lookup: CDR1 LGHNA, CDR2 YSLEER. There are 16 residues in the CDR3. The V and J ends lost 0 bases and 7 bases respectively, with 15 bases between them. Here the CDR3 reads CASSQDGVGAGEKLFF. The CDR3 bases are TGCGCCAGCAGCCAAGATGGCGTAGGGGCCGGTGAAAAACTGTTTTTT.

The CDR3 sequence: CASTLGPLQETQYF. The CDR3, as DNA: TGTGCCAGCACCCTCGGACCGCTACAAGAGACCCAGTACTTC. J is TRBJ2-5 and V is TRBV7-9; D remains ambiguous. V was cut by 7 bases and J by 2 bases, with 14 bases left in between. The CDR3 contains 14 residues. Looked up from germline, CDR1 is SEHNR and CDR2 is FQNEAQ (reference sequence).

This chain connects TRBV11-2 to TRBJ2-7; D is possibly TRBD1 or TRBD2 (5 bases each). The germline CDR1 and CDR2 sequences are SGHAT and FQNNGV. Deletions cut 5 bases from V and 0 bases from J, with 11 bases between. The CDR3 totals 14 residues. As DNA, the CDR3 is TGTGCCAGCAGCCGAACCGGGACCTCCTACGAGCAGTACTTC. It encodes CASSRTGTSYEQYF.

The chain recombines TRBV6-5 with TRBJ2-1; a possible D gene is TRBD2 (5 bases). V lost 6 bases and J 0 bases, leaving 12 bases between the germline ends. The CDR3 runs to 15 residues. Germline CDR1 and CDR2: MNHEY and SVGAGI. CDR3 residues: CASRLDYLSYNEQFF. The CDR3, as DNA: TGTGCCAGCAGGCTAGACTATCTCTCCTACAATGAGCAGTTCTTC.